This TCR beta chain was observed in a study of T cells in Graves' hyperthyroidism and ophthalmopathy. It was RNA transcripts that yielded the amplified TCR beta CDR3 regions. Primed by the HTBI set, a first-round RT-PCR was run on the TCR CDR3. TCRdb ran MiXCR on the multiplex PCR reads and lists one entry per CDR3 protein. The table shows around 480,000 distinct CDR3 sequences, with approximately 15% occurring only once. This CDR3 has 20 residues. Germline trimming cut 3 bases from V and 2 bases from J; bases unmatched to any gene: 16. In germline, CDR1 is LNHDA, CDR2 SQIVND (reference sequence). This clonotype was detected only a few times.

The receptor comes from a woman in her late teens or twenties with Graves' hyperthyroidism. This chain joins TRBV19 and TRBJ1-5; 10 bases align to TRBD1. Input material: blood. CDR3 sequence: CASSIGGGTGANFGNQPQHF. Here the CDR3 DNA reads TGTGCCAGTAGTATTGGAGGGGGGACAGGGGCGAATTTTGGCAATCAGCCCCAGCATTTT.